The entry below describes one T cell receptor (beta chain). Its antigen remains unidentified. Within one base of it there is no much larger clone, and no base qualities were kept. This entry comes from a study of blood T cell repertoires in COVID-19 (dated by TCRdb to about 2020). In the study overall: Samples from collaborators originated in the United States, Italy and Spain and spanned both the acute and convalescent phases of COVID-19. Deeply sampled blood TCRbeta repertoires from subjects exposed to, actively infected with, or recovered from COVID-19 were included in the dataset. The prospective study material was composed of cDNA or gDNA derived from T cells, B-cell-depleted T cells, or PBMCs. The sample metadata nearly always contained a de-identified subject ID, COVID-19 status, age in years and sex. The samples were drawn from the first 160 participants of the ongoing ImmuneRACE study and from some 1,300 subjects provided by 6 global collaborators. A freely available public database, intended as a resource for researchers studying the immune response to SARS-CoV-2, is where the repertoires were released. Where HLA class I and class II types were available, the types were taken from metadata supplied by the sample provider, not from assay-based typing.

The immunoSEQ Assay, a bias-controlled multiplex PCR, was used to amplify TCRbeta CDR3 regions from genomic DNA. The paper's processing steps were these. Nucleated cell counts per sample were estimated from amplification of reference gene primers within the assay. To quantify the absolute abundance of each unique TCRbeta CDR3 rearrangement, sequence reads were collapsed and filtered. For each sample, productive Simpson clonality was calculated by taking the square root of Simpson's diversity index across productive rearrangements. The immuneACCESS repertoire file appears here via TCRdb, limited to in-frame rearrangements. These files lack a portion of the clones; in checked studies, under half of the deficit traces to unresolved V genes, and the cause of the others is not known. Clone size and the V and J calls come from that table; the DNA yielded D and trimming. This sample comprises approximately 200,000 clones, around 95% of them detected only once. The ten largest make up about 0.76% of the sample.

The germline V gene sets CDR1 to MNHEY and CDR2 to SVGAGI. From cysteine to phenylalanine, the CDR3 is 15 amino acids long. The retained sequence is limited to the CDR3, 45 bases, with the frame set at the first base. Relative to germline, V is missing 2 bases and J is missing 2 bases, with 0 bases of the junction outside any gene match. In Seattle, one collaborating source enrolled patients while the infection was active and tracked those patients longitudinally over the course of disease. The collaborating institutions used their own protocols to collect whole blood in K2EDTA tubes. Collaborator samples were shipped for TCRbeta analysis as frozen whole blood, isolated PBMCs, or DNA extracted from either sample type. General findings and caveats noted by the study authors: The quantity of clinical and demographic metadata differed by source and by participant and was supplied without curation.

The V gene is TRBV6-5 and the J gene is TRBJ2-2, and TRBD1 matches 9 of the central bases. This TCR was recovered from a man aged 30 to 39 with COVID-19, enrolled during active disease. Sequencing was performed on peripheral blood. Here is the DNA: TGTGCCAGCAGTTACACAGGGGGCAACACCGGGGAGCTGTTTTTT. Translation gives CASSYTGGNTGELFF.